This entry lists 4 T cell receptor beta chains sequenced from one sample in a study of blood T cell repertoires in COVID-19. Repertoires were generated with immunoSEQ multiplex PCR, while TCRdb's copy carries only in-frame clones and drops some. The data hold a few hundred thousand clones, with more than 80% observed a single time. Material: peripheral blood. These receptor sequences come from a woman in her twenties or thirties with COVID-19, enrolled during active disease.

In DNA, the CDR3 is TGTGCCAGCCGAACCCAGGAGAACACTGAAGCTTTCTTT. Encoded protein: CASRTQENTEAFF. The chain links TRBV5-5 to TRBJ1-1; unclear D gene. The V and J ends lost 7 bases and 1 base respectively, with 11 bases between them. The germline gives CDR1 SGHKS, CDR2 YYEKEE (reference sequence). The CDR3 length is 13 residues. Looking up the rest from reference TRBV5-5 and TRBJ1-1 gives the full variable domain: DAGVTQSPTHLIKTRGQQVTLRCSPISGHKSVSWYQQVLGQGPQFIFQYYEKEERGRGNFPDRFSARQFPNYSSELNVNALLLGDSALYLCASRTQENTEAFFGQGTRLTVV.

The chain combines TRBV5-1 with TRBJ2-5, with 7 bases matching TRBD1. CDR1 SGHRS and CDR2 YFSETQ come from the germline V gene. After removal of 0 bases from V and 3 bases from J, the junction contained 8 bases not matched to a gene. The CDR3 runs to 16 residues. The CDR3 DNA follows: TGCGCCAGCAGCTTGGCCGGTTGGCAGGGGGAAGAGACCCAGTACTTC. Amino acid sequence: CASSLAGWQGEETQYF.

V gene TRBV7-8 combines with J gene TRBJ1-2; 7 bases align to TRBD1. The germline CDR1 and CDR2 sequences are SGHVS and FQNEAQ. The junction had 7 bases not matched to a gene; V was cut back by 6 bases and J by 0 bases. There are 15 residues in the CDR3. CDR3 coding DNA: TGTGCCAGCAGACTTAGGGACAGCCCTAACTATGGCTACACCTTC. Residues: CASRLRDSPNYGYTF.

The V call is TRBV24-1, the J call TRBJ2-5; TRBD1 aligns across 7 bases. This CDR3 is built from 15 residues. V shed 4 bases and J 3 bases; nucleotides not matched to a gene: 7. Germline loops: CDR1 KGHDR, CDR2 SFDVKD. CDR3 DNA sequence: TGTGCCACCAGTGAACCCGGGACAGCTAAAGAGACCCAGTACTTC. Encoded protein: CATSEPGTAKETQYF.